One and the same sample provided the 16 T cell receptor beta chains below, sequenced in a study of T cell responses to AZD1222 COVID-19 vaccine. The method was immunoSEQ multiplex PCR; TCRdb's version includes in-frame clones alone and lacks a portion of them. This table holds about 94,000 clones, 85% found once. The specimen was peripheral blood, collected 28 days after the second AZD1222 dose. The receptor set was obtained from an adult who received the AZD1222 COVID-19 vaccine.

The chain uses TRBV7-3 and TRBJ1-5, with D tentatively TRBD1 (5 bases). CDR3 length: 13 residues. Germline CDR1 reads SGHTA; CDR2 reads FQGTGA. With 3 bases removed from V and 5 bases from J, the gap between germline ends came to 8 bases. As DNA, the CDR3 is TGTGCCAGCAGCTTTGGGGCGGATCAGCCCCAGCATTTT. Amino acid sequence: CASSFGADQPQHF.

This chain joins TRBV19 and TRBJ2-3, with 10 nucleotides matching TRBD2. CDR1 and CDR2 from the germline V gene are LNHDA and SQIVND (reference sequence). CDR3 size: 15 residues. J lost 5 bases, V lost 1 base, and 3 bases had no gene match. CDR3 DNA sequence: TGTGCCAGTAGTATAGGACTAGCGGGTGGAGATACGCAGTATTTT. Translated: CASSIGLAGGDTQYF.

The chain employs TRBV4-1 and TRBJ2-1; 7 bases are a match to TRBD2. This CDR3 spans 16 amino acids. Germline-derived CDR1 and CDR2 are MGHRA and YSYEKL. Unmatched junction bases numbered 6, after V lost 4 bases and J lost 0 bases. The CDR3 protein is CASSLNLAGSYNEQFF. In DNA, the CDR3 is TGCGCCAGCAGCCTGAACTTAGCGGGCTCCTACAATGAGCAGTTCTTC.

The V and J genes are TRBV6-5 and TRBJ1-6, with D possibly TRBD1 on 5 matching bases. CDR3 length equals 14 residues. Germline V gene sequence: CDR1 MNHEY, CDR2 SVGAGI. Deletions cut 4 bases from V and 6 bases from J, with 10 bases between. The CDR3 sequence: CASSSDQGNSPLHF. CDR3 sequence (DNA): TGTGCCAGCAGTTCCGACCAGGGTAATTCACCCCTCCACTTT.

The rearrangement joins TRBV7-2 to TRBJ2-3; maybe TRBD2 (6 bases). V gave up 1 base and J gave up 2 bases, with 10 bases separating them. The CDR3 loop spans 15 amino acids. From germline, CDR1 is SGHTA and CDR2 FQGNSA. In nucleotides, the CDR3 is TGTGCCAGCAGCTTAGTTAGCGGTAACACAGATACGCAGTATTTT. It is translated as CASSLVSGNTDTQYF.

The chain links TRBV10-3 to TRBJ1-6, with D perhaps TRBD1 (5 bases). This CDR3 is built from 15 residues. Looked up from germline, CDR1 is ENHRY and CDR2 is SYGVKD. The V and J ends lost 3 bases and 6 bases respectively, with 12 bases between them. The CDR3 DNA follows: TGTGCCATCAGTGATACCGGGACGAGTAATTCACCCCTCCACTTT. This codes for CAISDTGTSNSPLHF.

This clone occurred once. The chain uses TRBV7-9 and TRBJ2-5; D is undetermined. The germline CDR1 and CDR2 sequences are SEHNR and FQNEAQ (reference sequence). V was clipped by 1 base and J by 7 bases, with 7 bases between them. The CDR3 extends over 12 amino acids. The CDR3 DNA reads as TGTGCCAGCAGCTTAGTTGACCGGACCCAGTACTTC. This codes for CASSLVDRTQYF.

This chain uses TRBV2 with TRBJ2-1, with D possibly matching TRBD1 (7 bases). The germline V and J ends were trimmed by 6 bases and 7 bases, with 19 bases remaining between them. From germline, CDR1 is SNHLY and CDR2 FYNNEI. This CDR3 contains 15 residues. In DNA form, the CDR3 reads TGTGCCAGCAGCAGGGGGACTCCCTCTGATAATGAGCAGTTCTTC. It yields the protein CASSRGTPSDNEQFF.

The chain is built from TRBV18 and TRBJ2-3; 7 positions agree with TRBD2. This CDR3 spans 14 amino acids. Germline V gene sequence: CDR1 KGHSH, CDR2 LQKENI. V gave up 5 bases and J gave up 5 bases; unmatched junction bases: 7. The CDR3, as DNA: TGTGCCAGCTCAACGATAGCGGGCGGAGATACGCAGTATTTT. It yields the protein CASSTIAGGDTQYF.

This rearrangement joins TRBV7-2 to TRBJ2-7; TRBD1 aligns across 11 bases. The CDR3 extends over 15 amino acids. Unmatched junction bases numbered 8, after V lost 5 bases and J lost 5 bases. Per germline, CDR1 SGHTA and CDR2 FQGNSA. CDR3 region: CASSLRTGGRDEQYF. As DNA, the CDR3 is TGTGCCAGCAGCCTCAGGACAGGGGGCCGGGACGAGCAGTACTTC.

Only one count was recorded for this clone. This chain links TRBV6-5 with TRBJ2-5, with TRBD2 identical over 7 bases. J gave up 4 bases and V 5 bases, and 4 bases lay outside the gene matches. Germline loops: CDR1 MNHEY, CDR2 SVGAGI. The length of the CDR3 is 13 residues. The CDR3 loop is CASSPGTTETQYF. DNA of the CDR3: TGTGCCAGCAGTCCTGGGACTACAGAGACCCAGTACTTC.

A note on this clone: At one boundary the junction diverges from the germline segment, which might be a read error. The sample holds other DNA sequences that translate to the same CDR3. This CDR3 is CSATDYEQYF. CDR3 nucleotide sequence: TGCAGTGCTACCGATTACGAACAGTACTTC. The J gene is TRBJ2-7, the V gene TRBV20-1; no clear D. CDR1 is DFQATT and CDR2 is SNEGSKA in the germline V gene (reference sequence). This CDR3 is 10 amino acids long.

The rearrangement links TRBV19 to TRBJ1-2; 7 bases agree with TRBD1. Germline V lookup: CDR1 LNHDA, CDR2 SQIVND (reference sequence). The CDR3 extends over 15 amino acids. Trimming cost V 5 bases and J 1 base; bases outside gene matches: 7. The CDR3 sequence is CASSASTGSNYGYTF. The CDR3 DNA reads as TGTGCCAGTAGTGCTTCGACAGGGAGTAACTATGGCTACACCTTC.

V is TRBV11-2 and J is TRBJ2-1; D ambiguous. V lost 0 bases to trimming and J lost 6 bases, with 9 bases between them. This CDR3 region has 14 residues. CDR1 and CDR2 from the germline V gene are SGHAT and FQNNGV. The CDR3: CASSLDWPGNEQFF. CDR3 in DNA: TGTGCCAGCAGCTTAGATTGGCCGGGCAATGAGCAGTTCTTC.

The chain has TRBV28 and TRBJ1-2, with D possibly being TRBD1 (5 bases). This CDR3 has 13 amino acids. Germline loops: CDR1 MDHEN, CDR2 SYDVKM. V lost 10 bases and J 2 bases, leaving 14 bases between the germline ends. Here the CDR3 reads CATVTGGNYGYTF. The CDR3 bases are TGTGCCACCGTTACGGGGGGGAACTATGGCTACACCTTC.

The chain couples TRBV7-9 to TRBJ1-2; D call uncertain. The CDR3 has 12 amino acids. Germline values: CDR1 SEHNR, CDR2 FQNEAQ (reference sequence). Trimming stripped 1 base from V and 5 bases from J, with 5 bases between. For the CDR3, the DNA is TGTGCCAGCAGCTTAGATGGGTATGGCTACACCTTC. This codes for CASSLDGYGYTF. The full variable domain, with the rest looked up from reference TRBV7-9 and TRBJ1-2, is DTGVSQNPRHKITKRGQNVTFRCDPISEHNRLYWYRQTLGQGPEFLTYFQNEAQLEKSRLLSDRFSAERPKGSFSTLEIQRTEQGDSAMYLCASSLDGYGYTFGSGTRLTVV.